This paragraph reports one TCR beta chain. Antigen specificity is unknown. Clones were read by immunoSEQ multiplex PCR, and TCRdb kept only the in-frame ones, dropping some. The sample carries about 120,000 clones, around 81% recorded once. Per the germline V gene, CDR1 is SGHAT and CDR2 is FQNNGV. Trimming pared 3 bases from V and 0 bases from J, leaving 11 bases between. The length of the CDR3 is 15 residues. These data originate in a study of T cell responses to AZD1222 COVID-19 vaccine. Study-wide context: Second-dose intervals of approximately 4 or approximately 12 weeks were pooled.

Overall study findings and caveats: It was only a handful of AZD1222 recipients who were seropositive at baseline. Most donors were white British and more were female, and clonal diversity was possibly underestimated. Unmutated variant regions reportedly attract nearly half of all spike-specific TCRs.

The sample in question was peripheral blood, obtained on day 0 of AZD1222 vaccination. The TCR was taken from an adult in good health. This chain joins TRBV11-2 and TRBJ1-1; D gene unclear. The CDR3: CASSLSEGMNTEAFF. In DNA, the CDR3 is TGTGCCAGCAGCTTGTCGGAGGGAATGAACACTGAAGCTTTCTTT.